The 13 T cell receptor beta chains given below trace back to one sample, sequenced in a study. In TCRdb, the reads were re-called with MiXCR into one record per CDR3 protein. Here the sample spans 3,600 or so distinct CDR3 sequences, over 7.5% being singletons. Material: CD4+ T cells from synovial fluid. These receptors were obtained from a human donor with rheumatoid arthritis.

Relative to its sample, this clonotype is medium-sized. The CDR3 bases are TGTGCCAGCAGCCCCCAACAGGGCCGGAACACTGAAGCTTTCTTT. As protein: CASSPQQGRNTEAFF. V is TRBV7-2 and J is TRBJ1-1; a weak D match, TRBD1 (6 bases). CDR3 length: 15 amino acids. Germline V gives CDR1 SGHTA, CDR2 FQGNSA. V gave up 5 bases and J gave up 1 base, with 14 bases separating them.

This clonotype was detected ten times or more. The CDR3 DNA reads TGTGCCAGCAGCCCCTCAGGCTATACCTACGAGCAGTACTTC. Translation: CASSPSGYTYEQYF. The rearrangement links TRBV7-2 to TRBJ2-7; D remains ambiguous. The CDR3 covers 14 residues. V was trimmed by 5 bases and J by 2 bases, leaving 13 bases between them. Looked up from germline, CDR1 is SGHTA and CDR2 is FQGNSA.

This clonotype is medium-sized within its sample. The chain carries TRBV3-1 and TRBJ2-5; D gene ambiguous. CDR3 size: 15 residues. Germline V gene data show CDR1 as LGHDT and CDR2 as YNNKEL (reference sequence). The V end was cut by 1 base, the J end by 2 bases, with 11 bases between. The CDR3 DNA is TGTGCCAGCAGCCAAGCACACGTCAGTCAAGAGACCCAGTACTTC. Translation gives CASSQAHVSQETQYF.

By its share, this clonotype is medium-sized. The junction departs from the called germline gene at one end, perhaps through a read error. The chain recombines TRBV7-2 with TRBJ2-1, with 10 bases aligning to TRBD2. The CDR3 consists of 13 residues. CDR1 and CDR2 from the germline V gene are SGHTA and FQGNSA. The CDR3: CASSLAGEGEQFF. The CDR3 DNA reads TGTGCCAGCAGCCTAGCGGGAGAAGGTGAGCAGTTCTTC.

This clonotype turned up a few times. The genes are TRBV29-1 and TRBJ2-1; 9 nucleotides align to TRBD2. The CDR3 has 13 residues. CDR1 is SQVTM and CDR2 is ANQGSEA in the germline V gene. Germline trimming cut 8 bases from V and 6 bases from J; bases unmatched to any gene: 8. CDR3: CSLWGREGNEQFF. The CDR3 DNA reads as TGCAGCTTATGGGGGCGGGAGGGCAATGAGCAGTTCTTC.

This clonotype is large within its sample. CDR3 in amino acids: CSATTGQGGPYEQYF. The CDR3 nucleotides are TGCAGTGCCACTACAGGACAGGGTGGCCCCTACGAGCAGTACTTC. The V and J genes are TRBV20-1 and TRBJ2-7, with TRBD1 matching 8 bases. The CDR3 extends over 15 amino acids. Trimming at V came to 6 bases and at J to 2 bases, leaving 12 bases not matched to a gene. Germline V gene lookup returns CDR1 DFQATT and CDR2 SNEGSKA (reference sequence).

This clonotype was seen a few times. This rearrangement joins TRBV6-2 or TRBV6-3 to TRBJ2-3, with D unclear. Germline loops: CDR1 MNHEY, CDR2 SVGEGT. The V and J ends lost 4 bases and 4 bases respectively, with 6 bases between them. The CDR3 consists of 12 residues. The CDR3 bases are TGTGCCAGCAGTTCGGGCGCAGATACGCAGTATTTT. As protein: CASSSGADTQYF.

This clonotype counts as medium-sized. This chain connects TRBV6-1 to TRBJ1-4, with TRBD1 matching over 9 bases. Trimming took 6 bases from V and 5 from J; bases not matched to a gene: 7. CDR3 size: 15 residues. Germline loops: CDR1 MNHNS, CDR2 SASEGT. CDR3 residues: CASSRSGTGNEKLFF. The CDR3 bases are TGTGCCAGCAGCCGTTCCGGGACAGGGAATGAAAAACTGTTTTTT.

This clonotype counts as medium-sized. DNA of the CDR3: TGTGCCACCAGTGACGGGGAAACCCGCACTCGCACTGAGCAGTTCTTC. Its protein is CATSDGETRTRTEQFF. The rearrangement links TRBV24-1 to TRBJ2-1; TRBD2 might be the D (5 bases). The V end lost 4 bases, the J end lost 9 bases, and 21 bases lay between the germline ends. This CDR3 comprises 16 residues. The germline gives CDR1 KGHDR, CDR2 SFDVKD.

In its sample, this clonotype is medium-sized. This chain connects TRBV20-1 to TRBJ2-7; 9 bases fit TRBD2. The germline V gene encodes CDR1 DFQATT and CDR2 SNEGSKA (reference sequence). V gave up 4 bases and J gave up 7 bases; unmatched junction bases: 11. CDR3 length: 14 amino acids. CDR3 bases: TGCAGTGCTACCCCTTCTAGCGGGGAGGGGGAGCAGTACTTC. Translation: CSATPSSGEGEQYF.

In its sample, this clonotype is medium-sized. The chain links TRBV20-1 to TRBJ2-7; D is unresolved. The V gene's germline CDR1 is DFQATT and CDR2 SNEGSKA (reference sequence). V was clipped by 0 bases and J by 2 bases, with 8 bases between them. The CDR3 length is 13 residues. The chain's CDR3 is CSARDLPTYEQYF. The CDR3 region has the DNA TGCAGTGCTAGAGATCTCCCAACCTACGAGCAGTACTTC.

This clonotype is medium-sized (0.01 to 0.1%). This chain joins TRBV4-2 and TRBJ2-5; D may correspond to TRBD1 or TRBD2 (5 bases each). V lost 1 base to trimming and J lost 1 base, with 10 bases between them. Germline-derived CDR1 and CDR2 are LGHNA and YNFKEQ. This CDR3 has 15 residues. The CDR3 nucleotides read TGTGCCAGCAGCCAAGCTACCGGGACCCAAGAGACCCAGTACTTC. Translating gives CASSQATGTQETQYF.

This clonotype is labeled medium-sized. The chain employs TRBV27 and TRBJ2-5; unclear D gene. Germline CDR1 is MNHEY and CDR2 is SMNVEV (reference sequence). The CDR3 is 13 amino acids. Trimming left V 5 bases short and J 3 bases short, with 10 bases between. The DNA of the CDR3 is TGTGCCAGCAGTCCGCAGGAAGAAGAGACCCAGTACTTC. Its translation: CASSPQEEETQYF.